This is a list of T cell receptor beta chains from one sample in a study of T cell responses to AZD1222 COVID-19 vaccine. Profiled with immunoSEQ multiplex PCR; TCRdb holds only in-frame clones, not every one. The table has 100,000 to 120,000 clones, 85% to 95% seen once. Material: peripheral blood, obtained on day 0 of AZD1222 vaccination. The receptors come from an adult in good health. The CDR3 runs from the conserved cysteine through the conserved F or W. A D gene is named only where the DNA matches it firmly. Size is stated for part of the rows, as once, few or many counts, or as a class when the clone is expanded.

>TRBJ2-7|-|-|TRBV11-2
CASSPRIEQYF
TGTGCCAGCAGCCCCAGGATTGAGCAGTACTTC
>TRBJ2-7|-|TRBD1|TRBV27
CASSNRQGATYEQYF
TGTGCCAGCAGTAACCGACAGGGAGCGACTTACGAGCAGTACTTC
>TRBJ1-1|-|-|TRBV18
CASSPLRGLDTEAFF
TGTGCCAGCTCACCACTTAGGGGTTTGGACACTGAAGCTTTCTTT
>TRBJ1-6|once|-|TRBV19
CASRLAESPLHF
TGTGCCAGTAGGCTCGCTGAGTCACCCCTCCACTTT
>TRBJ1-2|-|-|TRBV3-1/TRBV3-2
CASSQGDSPYGYTF
TGTGCCAGCAGCCAGGGCGACAGTCCCTATGGCTACACCTTC
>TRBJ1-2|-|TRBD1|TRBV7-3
CASSPGTGVGNYGYTF
TGTGCCAGCAGCCCCGGGACAGGGGTAGGAAACTATGGCTACACCTTC
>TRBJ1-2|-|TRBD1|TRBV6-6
CASSQQGAGYGYTF
TGTGCCAGCAGCCAACAGGGGGCAGGCTATGGCTACACCTTC
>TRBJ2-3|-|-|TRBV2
CASGAVELSTDTQYF
TGTGCCAGCGGAGCGGTCGAACTAAGCACAGATACGCAGTATTTT
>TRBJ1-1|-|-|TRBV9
CASSVFEVNTEAFF
TGTGCCAGCAGCGTATTTGAGGTGAACACTGAAGCTTTCTTT
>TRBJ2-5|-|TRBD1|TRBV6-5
CAGLDRGMGETQYF
TGTGCCGGGTTGGACAGGGGGATGGGGGAGACCCAGTACTTC
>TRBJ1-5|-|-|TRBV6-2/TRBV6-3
CASSYGRTEVQPQHF
TGTGCCAGCAGTTACGGGAGGACAGAGGTTCAGCCCCAGCATTTT
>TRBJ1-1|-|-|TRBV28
CASSSDPEAFF
TGTGCCAGCAGTTCGGATCCTGAAGCTTTCTTT
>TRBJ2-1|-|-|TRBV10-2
CATFGGITDEQFF
TGCGCCACCTTCGGGGGAATCACAGATGAGCAGTTCTTC
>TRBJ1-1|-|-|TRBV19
CASADSLGTEAFF
TGTGCCAGTGCCGACAGTCTGGGCACTGAAGCTTTCTTT
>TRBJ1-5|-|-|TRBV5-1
CASSLAAGGQPQHF
TGCGCCAGCAGCTTGGCGGCTGGAGGCCAGCCCCAGCATTTT